The rows below give T cell receptor beta chains drawn from one sample of a study of OX40 agonist ivuxolimab in advanced cancers. The assay was immunoSEQ multiplex PCR, and TCRdb's table has in-frame clones only and misses some. Seen here are over 15,000 clones, roughly 80% observed once, and the top ten hold around 15%. The specimen comprised CD4+ or CD8+ T cells sorted from blood, sampled in a trial of the OX40 agonist ivuxolimab. Source of these receptors: an adult with an advanced solid tumor such as melanoma, head and neck, liver or kidney cancer. Each CDR3 is given with its conserved first and last residue. Each record gives: CDR3 length, D gene, J gene, clone size, V gene, CDR3 DNA, CDR3 protein. D genes are given only for firm matches. Size is omitted from some rows. Given values are once, few, many or a class for expanded clones.

length: 16; D: -; J: TRBJ2-3; size: once; V: TRBV4-2; DNA: TGTGCCAGCAGCCGACCTCCCGGGACGCTTACAGATACGCAGTATTTT; CDR3: CASSRPPGTLTDTQYF
length: 14; D: TRBD1; J: TRBJ1-1; size: -; V: TRBV27; DNA: TGTGCCAGCACCCGGACAGGGATGAACACTGAAGCTTTCTTT; CDR3: CASTRTGMNTEAFF
length: 15; D: -; J: TRBJ2-2; size: -; V: TRBV2; DNA: TGTGCCAGCAGTGATCCGCTGGACCCCATCCGGGAGCTGTTTTTT; CDR3: CASSDPLDPIRELFF
length: 15; D: -; J: TRBJ2-5; size: -; V: TRBV7-3; DNA: TGTGCCAGCAGCCCGACCTCGGGGCAGCAAGAGACCCAGTACTTC; CDR3: CASSPTSGQQETQYF
length: 15; D: -; J: TRBJ1-5; size: -; V: TRBV11-2; DNA: TGTGCCAGCAGCCCACAGGGAGGTGGAGATCAGCCCCAGCATTTT; CDR3: CASSPQGGGDQPQHF
length: 15; D: -; J: TRBJ1-5; size: -; V: TRBV7-2; DNA: TGTGCCAGCAGCTATGAGTCAAATAGCAATCAGCCCCAGCATTTT; CDR3: CASSYESNSNQPQHF
length: 17; D: -; J: TRBJ1-5; size: -; V: TRBV7-2; DNA: TGTGCCAGCAGCGGTCGCGGTAGGGGGGGATTTAATCAGCCCCAGCATTTT; CDR3: CASSGRGRGGFNQPQHF
length: 16; D: -; J: TRBJ2-6; size: -; V: TRBV28; DNA: TGTGCCAGCATCCCCAGGAGGGGAACCGGGGCCAACGTCCTGACTTTC; CDR3: CASIPRRGTGANVLTF
length: 12; D: -; J: TRBJ2-1; size: -; V: TRBV5-5; DNA: TGTGCCAGCAAGGGGGGGAACAATGAGCAGTTCTTC; CDR3: CASKGGNNEQFF
length: 13; D: -; J: TRBJ2-3; size: -; V: TRBV7-6; DNA: TGTGCCAGCAGCTTTGCTAGCACAGATACGCAGTATTTT; CDR3: CASSFASTDTQYF
length: 14; D: -; J: TRBJ2-4; size: -; V: TRBV30; DNA: TGTGCCTGGGAAGGACCCGCTTTGGGGAACATTCAGTACTTC; CDR3: CAWEGPALGNIQYF
length: 14; D: -; J: TRBJ1-2; size: -; V: TRBV11-2; DNA: TGTGCCAGCAGCTTCGACGGATTTAACTATGGCTACACCTTC; CDR3: CASSFDGFNYGYTF
length: 13; D: -; J: TRBJ2-7; size: -; V: TRBV6-6; DNA: TGTGCCAGCAGTTACGCGGGACAGCTCGAGCAGTACTTC; CDR3: CASSYAGQLEQYF
length: 12; D: TRBD2; J: TRBJ2-1; size: -; V: TRBV11-1; DNA: TGTGCCAGCAGCCTTTCTAGCGGTGGGCAGTTCTTC; CDR3: CASSLSSGGQFF
length: 15; D: TRBD2; J: TRBJ2-3; size: -; V: TRBV6-5; DNA: TGTGCCAGCAGTAGTCGGACTAGCGGGATGAATACGCAGTATTTT; CDR3: CASSSRTSGMNTQYF
length: 13; D: -; J: TRBJ1-1; size: -; V: TRBV14; DNA: TGTGCCAGCAGCCGAGGGGTTGTCACTGAAGCTTTCTTT; CDR3: CASSRGVVTEAFF
length: 12; D: -; J: TRBJ1-1; size: few; V: TRBV19; DNA: TGTGCCAGTAGTATATCGGCAGGGGCAGCTTTCTTT; CDR3: CASSISAGAAFF
length: 11; D: -; J: TRBJ1-1; size: -; V: TRBV28; DNA: TGTGCCAGCAGTTTAGGGACAGAAGCTTTCTTT; CDR3: CASSLGTEAFF
length: 14; D: -; J: TRBJ1-1; size: -; V: TRBV15; DNA: TGTGCCACCAGCAGAGATCGGGGGGGCACTGAAGCTTTCTTT; CDR3: CATSRDRGGTEAFF
length: 17; D: -; J: TRBJ2-2; size: -; V: TRBV4-3; DNA: TGCGCCAGCAGCCAAGATCCCCGGGGGGCAGACACCGGGGAGCTGTTTTTT; CDR3: CASSQDPRGADTGELFF
length: 14; D: -; J: TRBJ1-2; size: once; V: TRBV7-9; DNA: TGTGCCAGCAGCCAAGTAGCCACTAACTATGGCTACACCTTC; CDR3: CASSQVATNYGYTF
length: 14; D: -; J: TRBJ1-1; size: -; V: TRBV5-6; DNA: TGTGCCAGCAGCTTGGGGTCCGTGGGGACTAGCGCTTTCTTT; CDR3: CASSLGSVGTSAFF
length: 15; D: -; J: TRBJ2-7; size: -; V: TRBV5-5; DNA: TGTGCCAGCAGCTCTACCCCAGGCGGGTTCTACGAGCAGTACTTC; CDR3: CASSSTPGGFYEQYF
length: 14; D: -; J: TRBJ2-3; size: -; V: TRBV9; DNA: TGTGCCAGCAGCTACTACGAGGGGACAGATACGCAGTATTTT; CDR3: CASSYYEGTDTQYF
length: 16; D: TRBD2; J: TRBJ2-3; size: -; V: TRBV28; DNA: TGTGCCAGCAGTTCACTAGCGGGGGGGCGAACAGATACGCAGTATTTT; CDR3: CASSSLAGGRTDTQYF
length: 17; D: TRBD1; J: TRBJ2-6; size: few; V: TRBV5-1; DNA: TGCGCCAGCAGCCTCGGACAGGGCGTCCCTGGGGCCAACGTCCTGACTTTC; CDR3: CASSLGQGVPGANVLTF
length: 13; D: -; J: TRBJ1-2; size: once; V: TRBV2; DNA: TGTGCCAGCAGTGAGGGAGGAGGCTATGGCTACACCTTC; CDR3: CASSEGGGYGYTF
length: 11; D: TRBD1; J: TRBJ2-1; size: few; V: TRBV6-5; DNA: TGTGCCAGCAGTTACCTACAGGGGGAGTTCTTC; CDR3: CASSYLQGEFF
length: 13; D: -; J: TRBJ1-2; size: -; V: TRBV5-1; DNA: TGCGCCAGCAGCTCCCCGGAGGGTGAGGGCTACACCTTC; CDR3: CASSSPEGEGYTF
length: 15; D: TRBD1; J: TRBJ1-5; size: -; V: TRBV10-1; DNA: TGCGCCAGCAGTGACGGACAGGGGGCCAGAAAGCCCCAGCATTTT; CDR3: CASSDGQGARKPQHF
length: 13; D: -; J: TRBJ2-5; size: -; V: TRBV7-3; DNA: TGTGCCAGCAGCTTAGCCCCCCAAGAGACCCAGTACTTC; CDR3: CASSLAPQETQYF
length: 14; D: -; J: TRBJ2-7; size: few; V: TRBV21-1; DNA: TGTGCCAGCAGCAAAGAGGTAAGGAACTGCGAGCAGTACTTC; CDR3: CASSKEVRNCEQYF
length: 13; D: TRBD1; J: TRBJ1-1; size: once; V: TRBV5-8; DNA: TGTGCCAGCAGCTTGCAGGGGGGGACTGAAGCTTTCTTT; CDR3: CASSLQGGTEAFF
length: 15; D: -; J: TRBJ1-5; size: -; V: TRBV21-1; DNA: TGTGCCAGCAGCAAAGATGGGGGACGGCTGCGGCCCCAGCATTTT; CDR3: CASSKDGGRLRPQHF
length: 14; D: -; J: TRBJ2-7; size: few; V: TRBV9; DNA: TGTGCCAGCAGCGTCCGGGAGAGAGATTACGAGCAGTACTTC; CDR3: CASSVRERDYEQYF
length: 16; D: TRBD2; J: TRBJ2-3; size: -; V: TRBV9; DNA: TGTGCCAGCAGCGCCTGGGAGGGACTCCGCACAGATACGCAGTATTTT; CDR3: CASSAWEGLRTDTQYF
length: 16; D: -; J: TRBJ2-5; size: few; V: TRBV5-1; DNA: TGCGCCAGCAGCCGCGGACTCCTCGGGGTCCAAGAGACCCAGTACTTC; CDR3: CASSRGLLGVQETQYF